The entry below describes one TCR beta chain. The authors reverse transcribed about 0.5 to 1 ug RNA with random hexamers. Amplification of TCR beta CDR3 across 54 Vbeta and 13 Jbeta was performed with immunoSEQ multiplex PCR. MiXCR, applied by TCRdb to the immunoSEQ multiplex PCR reads, yields one record per CDR3 protein. This repertoire shows under 200,000 distinct CDR3 sequences, approximately 96% found once; its top ten account for around 0.14%. These data belong to a study of CD8 T cells in Susac syndrome. The V gene lost 4 bases and the J gene lost 4 bases, with 13 bases spanning the gap. CDR1 is SGHNT, CDR2 YYREEE, per germline (reference sequence). The length of the CDR3 is 14 residues.

The chain uses TRBV5-4 and TRBJ2-3; D not certain. The TCR was taken from a human donor in good health. The sequencing sample was made of CD4+ T cells from PBMCs. The CDR3 DNA reads TGTGCCAGCAGCCACCGGCTAGTTGCAGATACGCAGTATTTT. This codes for CASSHRLVADTQYF.